This T cell receptor beta chain was sequenced in a study of response to subunit inactivated influenza vaccine. Regarding the study as a whole: Every seasonal influenza vaccination brings in few new T cells, the authors suggested.

TCRdb re-analysed the RT-PCR reads in MiXCR, keeping a single row per CDR3 protein. Of under 550,000 distinct CDR3 sequences in the sample, 7.6% were seen once. From germline, CDR1 is SGHRS and CDR2 YFSETQ. The V gene lost 1 base and the J gene lost 7 bases, with 11 bases spanning the gap. The CDR3 loop spans 13 amino acids. This clonotype occurred many times. Its antigen is as yet unknown. The chain couples TRBV5-1 to TRBJ1-1; D is uncertain. The sequence was collected from a man aged 50-75 years who received an inactivated influenza vaccine. The sequencing here drew on PBMCs from blood, taken roughly 24 months after vaccination. CDR3 DNA: TGCGCCAGCAGCTTGTTACTACAGAGTGAAGCTTTCTTT. This encodes CASSLLLQSEAFF.